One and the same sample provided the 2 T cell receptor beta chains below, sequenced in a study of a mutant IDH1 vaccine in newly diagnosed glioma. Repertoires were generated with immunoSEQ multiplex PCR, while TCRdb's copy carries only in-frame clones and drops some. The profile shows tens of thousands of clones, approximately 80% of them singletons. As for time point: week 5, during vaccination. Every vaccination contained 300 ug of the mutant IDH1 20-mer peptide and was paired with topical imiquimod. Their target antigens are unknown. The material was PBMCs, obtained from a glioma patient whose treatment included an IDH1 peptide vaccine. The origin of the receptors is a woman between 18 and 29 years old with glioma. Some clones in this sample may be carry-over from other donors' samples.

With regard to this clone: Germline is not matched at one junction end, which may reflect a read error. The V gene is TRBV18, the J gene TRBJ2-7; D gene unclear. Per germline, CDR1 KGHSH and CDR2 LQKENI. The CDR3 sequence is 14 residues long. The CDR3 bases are TGTGCCAGCTCACCAGCGGAGTCCCCTTACGGGCAGTACTTC. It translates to CASSPAESPYGQYF.

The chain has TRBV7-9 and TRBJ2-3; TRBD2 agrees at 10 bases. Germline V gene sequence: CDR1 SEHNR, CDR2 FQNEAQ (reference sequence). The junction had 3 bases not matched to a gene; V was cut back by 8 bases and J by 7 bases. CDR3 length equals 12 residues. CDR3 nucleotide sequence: TGTGCCAGCCAACTAGCGGGATATACGCAGTATTTT. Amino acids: CASQLAGYTQYF.